What follows describes a single T cell receptor beta chain. The CDR3 is 14 residues long. The ends were cut back, 2 bases at V and 1 base at J, with 8 bases in the middle. Germline V gene lookup returns CDR1 SGHAT and CDR2 FQNNGV. In the study's own analysis: The assay estimated nucleated cells by amplifying reference gene primers. The data were produced by immunoSEQ multiplex PCR, yet TCRdb's version contains in-frame clones alone and is incomplete. V and J calls and clone size are given by that table; D and trimming were obtained from the DNA. The table lists around 140,000 clones, about 80% of them singletons. This sample was included in a study of blood T cell repertoires in COVID-19.

This clonotype was obtained from a human donor in a cohort sampled during active COVID-19. Sequencing was done on a sample of peripheral blood. The chain has TRBV11-2 and TRBJ1-1; D remains ambiguous. Here the CDR3 reads CASSLIPQNTEAFF. Here the CDR3 DNA reads TGTGCCAGCAGCTTAATCCCACAGAACACTGAAGCTTTCTTT.